Below, one T cell receptor beta chain is given with its context. Its antigen is currently unknown. The sample originates from a study of graft-versus-host responses after intestinal transplantation. Study-level information: Recipients had multivisceral, liver-intestinal, or isolated intestinal transplants. Following induction with anti-thymocyte globulin, all recipients were given tacrolimus and steroids for three to four years.

Points from the study as a whole: Marrow from the recipient contained GvH clones, some of which had appeared first in ileum or blood. Peak circulating GvH clone levels were associated with early post-transplant HvG declines.

The germline gives CDR1 SGHRS, CDR2 YFSETQ. V was clipped by 4 bases and J by 1 base, with 8 bases between them. There are 14 residues in the CDR3. Sequencing used immunoSEQ multiplex PCR; TCRdb keeps in-frame clones, though not all of them. Of tens of thousands of clones listed, about nine tenths are singletons. Graft tissue was processed to release intraepithelial and lamina propria lymphocytes. Sequencing was performed on ileum tissue, taken 350 to 400 days after transplant. This chain links TRBV5-1 with TRBJ2-2; possible D gene TRBD1, 6 bases. This sequence originates from a human patient who received an intestinal transplant, so some T cells may come from the graft donor. The CDR3 reads CASSLGQNTGELFF. Written as DNA, the CDR3 is TGCGCCAGCAGCCTGGGACAGAACACCGGGGAGCTGTTTTTT.